The source of this TCR beta chain is a study of T cell clonality in common variable immunodeficiency. Data came from immunoSEQ multiplex PCR; TCRdb stores just in-frame clones and leaves some out. The profile covers about 28,000 clones, none occurring a single time. General study results and limits: In common variable immunodeficiency, TCR beta chains reportedly carried fewer deletions and N-nucleotide insertions.

Only a few counts were recorded for this clone. Its target is not known. The read ends 3 residues shy of where the CDR3 ends; the end is completed using the germline J gene. The V end lost 4 bases, the J end lost 2 bases, and 19 bases lay between the germline ends. This CDR3 spans 16 amino acids. CDR1 SGHRS and CDR2 YFSETQ come from the germline V gene. The chain recombines TRBV5-1 with TRBJ2-7, with D possibly matching TRBD1 (5 bases). The sequencing input was peripheral blood mononuclear cells. This receptor was identified in a human donor with common variable immunodeficiency. CDR3 sequence reads: CASSPDKVWTTYEQYF. Partial CDR3 DNA: TGCGCCAGCAGCCCCGATAAAGTTTGGACAACCTACGAG.